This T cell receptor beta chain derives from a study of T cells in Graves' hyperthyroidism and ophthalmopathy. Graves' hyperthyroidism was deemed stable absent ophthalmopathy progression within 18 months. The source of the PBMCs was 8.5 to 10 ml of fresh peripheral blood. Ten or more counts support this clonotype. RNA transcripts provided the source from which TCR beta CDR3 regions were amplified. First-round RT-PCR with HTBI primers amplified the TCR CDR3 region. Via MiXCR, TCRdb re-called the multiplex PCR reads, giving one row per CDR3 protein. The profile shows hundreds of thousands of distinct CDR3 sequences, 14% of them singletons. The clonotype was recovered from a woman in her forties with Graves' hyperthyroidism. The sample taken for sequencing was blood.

CDR3 nucleotide sequence: TGTGCCAGCAGTAGCGGGCCCTCGGCTGGCTACACCTTC. It is translated as CASSSGPSAGYTF. The chain couples TRBV27 to TRBJ1-2; D uncertain. CDR1 and CDR2 (germline): MNHEY, SMNVEV (reference sequence). The V gene lost 5 bases and the J gene lost 7 bases, with 14 bases spanning the gap. The CDR3 is 13 amino acids.